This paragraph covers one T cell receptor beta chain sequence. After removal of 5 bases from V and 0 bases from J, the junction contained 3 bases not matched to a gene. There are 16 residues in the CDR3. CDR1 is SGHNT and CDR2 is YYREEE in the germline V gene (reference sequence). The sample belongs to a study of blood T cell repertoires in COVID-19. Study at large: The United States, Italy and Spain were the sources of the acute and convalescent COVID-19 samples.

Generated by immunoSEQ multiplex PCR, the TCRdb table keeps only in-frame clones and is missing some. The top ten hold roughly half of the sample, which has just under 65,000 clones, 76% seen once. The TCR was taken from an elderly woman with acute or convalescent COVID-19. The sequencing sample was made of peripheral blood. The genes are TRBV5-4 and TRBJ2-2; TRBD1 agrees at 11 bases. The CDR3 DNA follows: TGTGCCAGCAGAATGGGACAGGGGGCGAACACCGGGGAGCTGTTTTTT. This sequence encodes CASRMGQGANTGELFF.